This T cell receptor beta chain was sequenced for a study of blood T cells in healthy people across ages. V lost 6 bases, J lost 5 bases, and 10 bases lay in between. There are 12 residues in the CDR3. This clonotype has a handful of counts. It was with a sample-barcoded 5' primer and a J-beta primer mix that a second PCR of roughly 7 to 12 cycles was run. TCRdb re-analysed the 5' RACE reads in MiXCR, keeping a single row per CDR3 protein. The sample lists about 570,000 distinct CDR3 sequences, 25% to 30% occurring once. Sequencing was carried out using blood. The chain carries TRBV12-3 or TRBV12-4 and TRBJ1-2, with D possibly being TRBD1 (6 bases). This clonotype was sampled from a woman between 65 and 79 years old in good health. DNA of the CDR3: TGTGCCAGCAGGGACAGAATGTATGGCTACACCTTC. Translating it yields CASRDRMYGYTF.